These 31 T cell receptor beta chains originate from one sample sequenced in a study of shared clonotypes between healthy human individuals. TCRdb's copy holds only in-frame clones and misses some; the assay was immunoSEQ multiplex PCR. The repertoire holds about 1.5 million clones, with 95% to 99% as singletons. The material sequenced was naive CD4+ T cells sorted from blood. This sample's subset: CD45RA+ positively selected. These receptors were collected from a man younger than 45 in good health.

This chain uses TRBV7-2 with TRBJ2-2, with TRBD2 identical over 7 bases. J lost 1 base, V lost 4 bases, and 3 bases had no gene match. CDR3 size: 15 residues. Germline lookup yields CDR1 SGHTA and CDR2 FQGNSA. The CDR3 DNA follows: TGTGCCAGCAGCTCCCTAGCGGAGAACACCGGGGAGCTGTTTTTT. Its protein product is CASSSLAENTGELFF.

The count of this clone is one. DNA for the CDR3: TGTGCCAGCAGCTTGGAGAGGACGGCCTATGGCTACACCTTC. This encodes CASSLERTAYGYTF. The chain joins TRBV5-8 to TRBJ1-2; D remains unclear. Deletions cut 0 bases from V and 4 bases from J, with 10 bases between. In germline, CDR1 is SGHTS, CDR2 YDEGEE. This CDR3 spans 14 amino acids.

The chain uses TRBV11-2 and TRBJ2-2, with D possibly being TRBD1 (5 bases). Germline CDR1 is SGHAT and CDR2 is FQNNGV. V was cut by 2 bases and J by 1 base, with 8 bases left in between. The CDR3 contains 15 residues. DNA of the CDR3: TGTGCCAGCAGCTTACAGGGTTGGAACACCGGGGAGCTGTTTTTT. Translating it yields CASSLQGWNTGELFF.

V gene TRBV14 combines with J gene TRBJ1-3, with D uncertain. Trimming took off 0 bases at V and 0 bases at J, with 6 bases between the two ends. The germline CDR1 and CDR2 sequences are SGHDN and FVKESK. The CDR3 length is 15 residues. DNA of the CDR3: TGTGCCAGCAGCCAAGATTGGGTCTCTGGAAACACCATATATTTT. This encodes CASSQDWVSGNTIYF.

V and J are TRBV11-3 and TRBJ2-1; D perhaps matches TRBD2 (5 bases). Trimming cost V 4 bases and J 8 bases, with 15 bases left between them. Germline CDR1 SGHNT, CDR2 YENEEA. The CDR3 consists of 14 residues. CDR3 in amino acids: CASSSERGRDEQFF. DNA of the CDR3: TGTGCCAGCAGCTCGGAAAGAGGGCGCGATGAGCAGTTCTTC.

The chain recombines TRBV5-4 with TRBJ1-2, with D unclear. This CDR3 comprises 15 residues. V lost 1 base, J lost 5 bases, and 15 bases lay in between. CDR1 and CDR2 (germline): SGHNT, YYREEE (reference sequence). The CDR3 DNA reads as TGTGCCAGCAGCTTGAGTCAAGAGAGGAGATATGGCTACACCTTC. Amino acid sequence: CASSLSQERRYGYTF.

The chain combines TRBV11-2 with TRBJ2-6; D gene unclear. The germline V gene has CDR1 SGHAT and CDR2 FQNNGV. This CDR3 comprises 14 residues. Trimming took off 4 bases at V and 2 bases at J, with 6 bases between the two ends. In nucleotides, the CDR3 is TGTGCCAGCAGCTCAGGTGCTGGGGCCAACGTCCTGACTTTC. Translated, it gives CASSSGAGANVLTF. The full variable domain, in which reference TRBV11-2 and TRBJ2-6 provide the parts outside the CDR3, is EAGVAQSPRYKIIEKRQSVAFWCNPISGHATLYWYQQILGQGPKLLIQFQNNGVVDDSQLPKDRFSAERLKGVDSTLKIQPAKLEDSAVYLCASSSGAGANVLTFGAGSRLTVL.

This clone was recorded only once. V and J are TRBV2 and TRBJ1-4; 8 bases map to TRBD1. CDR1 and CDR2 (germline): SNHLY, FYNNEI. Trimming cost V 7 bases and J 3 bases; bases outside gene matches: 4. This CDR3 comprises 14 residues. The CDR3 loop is CASTLQGANEKLFF. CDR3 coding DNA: TGTGCCAGCACCCTACAGGGGGCTAATGAAAAACTGTTTTTT.

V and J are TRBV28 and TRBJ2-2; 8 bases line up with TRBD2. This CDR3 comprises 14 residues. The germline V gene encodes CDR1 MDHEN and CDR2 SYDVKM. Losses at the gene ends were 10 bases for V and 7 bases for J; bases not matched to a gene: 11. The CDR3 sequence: CAIRGAGVIGELFF. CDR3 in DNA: TGTGCCATCCGGGGAGCGGGAGTCATCGGGGAGCTGTTTTTT.

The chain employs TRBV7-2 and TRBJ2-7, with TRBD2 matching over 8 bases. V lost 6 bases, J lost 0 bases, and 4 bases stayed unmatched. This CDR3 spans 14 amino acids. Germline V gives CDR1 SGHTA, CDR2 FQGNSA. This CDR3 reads CASSISGNSYEQYF. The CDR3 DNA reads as TGTGCCAGCAGTATTAGCGGGAACTCCTACGAGCAGTACTTC.

The CDR3 spells CAISEVAGKTQYF. The CDR3 bases are TGTGCCATCAGTGAAGTCGCCGGGAAGACCCAGTACTTC. The chain joins TRBV10-3 to TRBJ2-5; possible D gene TRBD2, 5 bases. CDR1 and CDR2 from the germline V gene are ENHRY and SYGVKD. Trimming took off 3 bases at V and 6 bases at J, with 11 bases between the two ends. The length of the CDR3 is 13 residues.

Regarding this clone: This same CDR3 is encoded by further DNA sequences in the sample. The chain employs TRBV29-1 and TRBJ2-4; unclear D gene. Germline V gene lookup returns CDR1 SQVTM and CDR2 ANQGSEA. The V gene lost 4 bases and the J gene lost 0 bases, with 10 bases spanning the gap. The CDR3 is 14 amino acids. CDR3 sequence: CSVVGRLAKNIQYF. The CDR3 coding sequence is TGCAGCGTTGTAGGCCGCCTAGCCAAAAACATTCAGTACTTC.

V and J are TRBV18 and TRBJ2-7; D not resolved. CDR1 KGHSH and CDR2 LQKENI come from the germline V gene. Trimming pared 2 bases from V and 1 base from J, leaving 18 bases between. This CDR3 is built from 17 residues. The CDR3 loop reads CASSPFAAKLRSYEQYF. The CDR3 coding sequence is TGTGCCAGCTCACCATTTGCGGCCAAATTAAGATCCTACGAGCAGTACTTC.

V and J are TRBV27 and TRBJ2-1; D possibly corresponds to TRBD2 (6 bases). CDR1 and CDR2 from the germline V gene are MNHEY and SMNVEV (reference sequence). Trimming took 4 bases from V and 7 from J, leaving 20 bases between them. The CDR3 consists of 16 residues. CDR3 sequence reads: CASSSAGPAIVNEQFF. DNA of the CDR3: TGTGCCAGCAGTTCCGCGGGGCCGGCGATAGTAAATGAGCAGTTCTTC.

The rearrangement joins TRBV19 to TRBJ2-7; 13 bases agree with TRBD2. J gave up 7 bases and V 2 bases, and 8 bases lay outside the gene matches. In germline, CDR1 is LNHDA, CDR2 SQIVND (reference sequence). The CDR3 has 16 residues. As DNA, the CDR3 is TGTGCCAGTAGTATAATAGGACTAGCGGGAGAAAGGGAGCAGTACTTC. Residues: CASSIIGLAGEREQYF.

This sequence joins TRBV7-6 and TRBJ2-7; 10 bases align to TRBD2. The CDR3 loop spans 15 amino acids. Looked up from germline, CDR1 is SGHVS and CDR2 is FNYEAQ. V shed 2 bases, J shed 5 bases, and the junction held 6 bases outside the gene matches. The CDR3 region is CASSLSVLAGDEQYF. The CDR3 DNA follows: TGTGCCAGCAGCTTAAGCGTTCTAGCGGGAGACGAGCAGTACTTC.

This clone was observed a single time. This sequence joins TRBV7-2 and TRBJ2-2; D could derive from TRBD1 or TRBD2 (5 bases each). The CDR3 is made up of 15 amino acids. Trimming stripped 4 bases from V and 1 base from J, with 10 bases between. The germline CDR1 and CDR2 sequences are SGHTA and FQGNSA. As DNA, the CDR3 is TGTGCCAGCAGCTGGGGGACGAGGAACACCGGGGAGCTGTTTTTT. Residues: CASSWGTRNTGELFF.

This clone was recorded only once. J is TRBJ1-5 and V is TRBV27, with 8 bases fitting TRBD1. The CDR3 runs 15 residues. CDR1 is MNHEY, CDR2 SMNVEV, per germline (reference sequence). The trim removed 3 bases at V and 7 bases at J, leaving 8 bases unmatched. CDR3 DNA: TGTGCCAGCAGTTTTACAGGGGGAAGGGGCCAGCCCCAGCATTTT. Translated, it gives CASSFTGGRGQPQHF.

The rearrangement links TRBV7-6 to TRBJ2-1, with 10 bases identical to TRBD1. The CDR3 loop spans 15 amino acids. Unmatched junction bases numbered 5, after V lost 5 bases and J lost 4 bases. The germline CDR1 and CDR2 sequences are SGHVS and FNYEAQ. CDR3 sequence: CASSPGTGAYNEQFF. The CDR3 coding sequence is TGTGCCAGCAGCCCCGGGACAGGGGCGTACAATGAGCAGTTCTTC.

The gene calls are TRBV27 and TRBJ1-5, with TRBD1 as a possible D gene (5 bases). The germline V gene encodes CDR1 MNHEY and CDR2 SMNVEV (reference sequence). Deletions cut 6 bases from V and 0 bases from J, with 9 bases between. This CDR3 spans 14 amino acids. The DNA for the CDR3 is TGTGCCAGCAGCGGACACCTTAGCAATCAGCCCCAGCATTTT. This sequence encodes CASSGHLSNQPQHF.

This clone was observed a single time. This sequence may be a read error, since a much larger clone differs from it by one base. Here the CDR3 DNA reads TGTGCCAGCAGTTCCCTCTACGAGCAGTACTTC. Protein product: CASSSLYEQYF. The chain joins TRBV13 to TRBJ2-7; no clear D. The CDR3 length is 11 residues. Germline CDR1 PRHDT, CDR2 FYEKMQ (reference sequence). V shed 6 bases and J shed 3 bases, with 6 bases lying between them.

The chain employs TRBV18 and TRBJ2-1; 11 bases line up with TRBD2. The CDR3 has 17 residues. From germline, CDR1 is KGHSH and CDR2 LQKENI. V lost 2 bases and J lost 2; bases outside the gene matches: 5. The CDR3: CASSPGTSGATYNEQFF. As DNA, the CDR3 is TGTGCCAGCTCACCAGGGACTAGCGGAGCTACCTACAATGAGCAGTTCTTC.

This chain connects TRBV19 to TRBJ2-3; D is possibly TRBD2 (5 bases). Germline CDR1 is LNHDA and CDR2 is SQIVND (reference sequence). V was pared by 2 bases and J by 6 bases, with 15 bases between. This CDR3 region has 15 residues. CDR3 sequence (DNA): TGTGCCAGTAGTATACGCCAGCGGTGGGAGGATACGCAGTATTTT. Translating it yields CASSIRQRWEDTQYF.

The CDR3 region has the DNA TGTGCCAGTAGCCTTGGGGCCACCTACGAGCAGTACTTC. This encodes CASSLGATYEQYF. V gene TRBV19 combines with J gene TRBJ2-7, with D possibly TRBD1 on 5 matching bases. CDR1 and CDR2 (germline): LNHDA, SQIVND (reference sequence). Trimming shortened V by 6 bases and J by 2 bases, and 11 bases separated the two germline ends. The CDR3 has 13 amino acids.

This chain's CDR3 is CASSAKNTGELFF. In DNA, the CDR3 is TGTGCCAGCAGTGCCAAGAACACCGGGGAGCTGTTTTTT. The V and J genes are TRBV6-1 and TRBJ2-2; D not resolved. The CDR3 has 13 amino acids. Germline CDR1 MNHNS, CDR2 SASEGT. V shed 4 bases and J shed 1 base, with 4 bases lying between them.

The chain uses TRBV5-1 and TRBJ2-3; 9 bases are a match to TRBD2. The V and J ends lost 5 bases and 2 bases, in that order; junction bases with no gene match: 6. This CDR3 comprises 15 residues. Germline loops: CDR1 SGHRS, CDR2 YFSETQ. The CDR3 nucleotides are TGCGCCAGCAGGGAGGCTAGCGGGGTCACAGATACGCAGTATTTT. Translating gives CASREASGVTDTQYF.

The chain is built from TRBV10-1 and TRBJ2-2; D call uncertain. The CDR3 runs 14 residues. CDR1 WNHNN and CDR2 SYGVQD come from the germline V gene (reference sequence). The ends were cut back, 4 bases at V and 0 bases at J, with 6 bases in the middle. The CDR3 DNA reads TGCGCCAGCAGTGGCCAGGCGAACACCGGGGAGCTGTTTTTT. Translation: CASSGQANTGELFF.

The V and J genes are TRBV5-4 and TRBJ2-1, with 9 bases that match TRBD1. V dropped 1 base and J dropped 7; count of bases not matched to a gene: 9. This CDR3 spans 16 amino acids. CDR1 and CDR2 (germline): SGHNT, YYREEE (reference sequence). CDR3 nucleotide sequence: TGTGCCAGCAGCTTGCCTGGCGACAGGGGGTATAATGAGCAGTTCTTC. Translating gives CASSLPGDRGYNEQFF. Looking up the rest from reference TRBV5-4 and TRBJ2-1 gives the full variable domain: ETGVTQSPTHLIKTRGQQVTLRCSSQSGHNTVSWYQQALGQGPQFIFQYYREEENGRGNFPPRFSGLQFPNYSSELNVNALELDDSALYLCASSLPGDRGYNEQFFGPGTRLTVL.

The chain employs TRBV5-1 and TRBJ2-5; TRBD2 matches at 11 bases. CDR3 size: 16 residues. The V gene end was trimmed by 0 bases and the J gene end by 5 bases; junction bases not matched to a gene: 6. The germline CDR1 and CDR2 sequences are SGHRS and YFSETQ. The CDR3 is CASSLGPSGRRETQYF. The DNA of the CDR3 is TGCGCCAGCAGCTTGGGGCCTAGCGGGAGGCGGGAGACCCAGTACTTC.

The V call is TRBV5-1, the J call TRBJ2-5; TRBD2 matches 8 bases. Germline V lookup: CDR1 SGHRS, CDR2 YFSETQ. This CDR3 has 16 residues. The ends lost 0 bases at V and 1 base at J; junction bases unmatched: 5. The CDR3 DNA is TGCGCCAGCAGCTTGGAGCCTAGCGGGTCCCAAGAGACCCAGTACTTC. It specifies CASSLEPSGSQETQYF.

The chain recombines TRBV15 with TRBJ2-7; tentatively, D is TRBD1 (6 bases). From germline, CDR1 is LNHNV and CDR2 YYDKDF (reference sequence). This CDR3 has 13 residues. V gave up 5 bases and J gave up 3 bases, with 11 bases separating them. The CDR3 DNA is TGTGCCACCAGCGGGGGCCATCTCTACGAGCAGTACTTC. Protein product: CATSGGHLYEQYF.